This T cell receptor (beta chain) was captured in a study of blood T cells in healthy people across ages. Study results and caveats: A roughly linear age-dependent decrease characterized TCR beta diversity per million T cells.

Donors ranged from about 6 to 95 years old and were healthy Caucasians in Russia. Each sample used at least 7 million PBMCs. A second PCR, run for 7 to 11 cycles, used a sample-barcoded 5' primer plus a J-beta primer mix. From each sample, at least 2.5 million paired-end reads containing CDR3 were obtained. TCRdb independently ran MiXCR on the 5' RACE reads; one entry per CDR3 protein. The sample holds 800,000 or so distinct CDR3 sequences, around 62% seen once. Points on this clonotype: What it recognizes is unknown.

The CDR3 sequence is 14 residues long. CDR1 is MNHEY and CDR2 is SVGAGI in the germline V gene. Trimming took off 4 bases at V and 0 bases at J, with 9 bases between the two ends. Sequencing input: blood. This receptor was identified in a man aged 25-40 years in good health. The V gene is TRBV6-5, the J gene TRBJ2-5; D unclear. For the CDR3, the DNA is TGTGCCAGCAGTTTCCCAGGAGACCAAGAGACCCAGTACTTC. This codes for CASSFPGDQETQYF.